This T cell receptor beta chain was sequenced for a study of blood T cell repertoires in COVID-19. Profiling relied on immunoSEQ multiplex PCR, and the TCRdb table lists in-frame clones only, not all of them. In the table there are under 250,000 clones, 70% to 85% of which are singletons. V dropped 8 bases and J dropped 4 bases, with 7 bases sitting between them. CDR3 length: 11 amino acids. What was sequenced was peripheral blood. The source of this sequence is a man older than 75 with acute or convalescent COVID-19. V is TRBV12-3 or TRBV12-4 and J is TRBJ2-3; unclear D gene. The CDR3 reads CASCRADTQYF. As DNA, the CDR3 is TGTGCCAGCTGCCGGGCAGATACGCAGTATTTT.